The clone carrying this TCR beta chain was observed many times. The data were taken from a study of human T cells and chemical hapten exposure. Time point specified: patch test 1, 2 weeks after DPC sensitization. The sample's treatment: therapeutic diphenylcyclopropenone sensitization with weekly scalp DPC. Via MiXCR, TCRdb re-called the RACE reads, giving one row per CDR3 protein. Here the sample spans some 380,000 distinct CDR3 sequences, around 5% being singletons. This CDR3 has 12 residues. Germline V gene data show CDR1 as DFQATT and CDR2 as SNEGSKA (reference sequence). The V and J ends lost 4 bases and 6 bases, in that order; junction bases with no gene match: 6.

This clonotype was sampled from a woman between 50 and 59 years old with alopecia areata. Some clones in this sample may be carry-over from other donors' samples. The sample was whole blood, taken in connection with sensitization to the hapten diphenylcyclopropenone (DPC). The chain carries TRBV20-1 and TRBJ2-7; 7 bases agree with TRBD1. For the CDR3, the DNA is TGCAGTGCTACATTCACAGGGGTCGAGCAGTACTTC. Translated, it gives CSATFTGVEQYF.